The 21 T cell receptor beta chains presented below share a single source sample, sequenced in a study of beta chain features in type 1 diabetes (dated by TCRdb to between 2018 and 2020). Library construction relied on the immunoSEQ multiplex PCR assay. The entire isolated RNA was reverse transcribed using the High Capacity cDNA Reverse Transcription Kit, and thus expressed TCRB transcripts were sequenced. The immuneACCESS repertoire file appears here via TCRdb, limited to in-frame rearrangements. These files lack a portion of the clones; in checked studies, under half of the deficit traces to unresolved V genes, and the cause of the others is not known. The sample table shows hundreds of thousands of clones, and around 8% are seen once. The top ten clonotypes cover 0.44% of the sample. Sequenced sample: central memory CD4+ T cells from blood. The receptors come from a young woman in good health.

This clone is a singleton in its sample. V gene TRBV6-5 combines with J gene TRBJ1-2, with TRBD1 matching 7 bases. V was clipped by 5 bases and J by 4 bases; unmatched bases: 7. The CDR3 loop spans 14 amino acids. The V gene's germline CDR1 is MNHEY and CDR2 SVGAGI. CDR3 sequence: CASSLTGPGYGYTF. The DNA for the CDR3 is TGTGCCAGCAGTCTGACAGGGCCAGGCTATGGCTACACCTTC.

This chain joins TRBV2 and TRBJ2-2; 11 bases line up with TRBD2. This CDR3 region has 14 residues. Germline lookup yields CDR1 SNHLY and CDR2 FYNNEI. Trimming cost V 9 bases and J 6 bases; bases outside gene matches: 6. The CDR3 sequence: CASSLAGDSGELFF. In DNA form, the CDR3 reads TGTGCCAGTTCACTAGCGGGAGACTCCGGGGAGCTGTTTTTT.

This clone has just a few counts. The CDR3 coding sequence is TGTGCCAGCTCACTTCAGGGGACAGGATATGAAGCTTTCTTT. Its translation is CASSLQGTGYEAFF. The V gene is TRBV18, the J gene TRBJ1-1, with 8 bases aligning to TRBD1. The germline gives CDR1 KGHSH, CDR2 LQKENI. This CDR3 is 14 amino acids long. V dropped 4 bases and J dropped 7; count of bases not matched to a gene: 8.

V is TRBV28 and J is TRBJ2-7, with TRBD2 matching 7 bases. This CDR3 is built from 16 residues. Germline assignment: CDR1 MDHEN and CDR2 SYDVKM. The J segment lost 5 bases and the V segment lost 5 bases, leaving 15 bases of the junction unmatched. The CDR3 DNA is TGTGCCAGCAGTACCCGGGGTGGCGGGAGAGTCGACGAGCAGTACTTC. Encoded protein: CASSTRGGGRVDEQYF.

This clone has just a few counts. The rearrangement uses TRBV5-4 and TRBJ2-1; D remains unclear. CDR3 length equals 15 residues. CDR1 and CDR2 (germline): SGHNT, YYREEE (reference sequence). V lost 3 bases, J lost 4 bases, and 14 bases lay in between. This CDR3 is CASSSRLLPYNEQFF. CDR3 nucleotide sequence: TGTGCCAGCAGCTCCCGACTCCTCCCTTACAATGAGCAGTTCTTC.

This clone was detected a few times. This sequence joins TRBV19 and TRBJ2-3; 7 nucleotides line up with TRBD2. The CDR3 covers 14 residues. Trimming took 7 bases from V and 4 from J; bases not matched to a gene: 8. Germline V gene sequence: CDR1 LNHDA, CDR2 SQIVND (reference sequence). CDR3 amino acids: CASKTHTSADTQYF. The CDR3 DNA reads as TGTGCCAGTAAGACACATACTAGCGCAGATACGCAGTATTTT.

Comment on this clone: Other DNA sequences of this sample code for an identical CDR3. The genes are TRBV4-1 and TRBJ2-2; possible D gene TRBD1, 6 bases. V lost 4 bases and J 2 bases, leaving 8 bases between the germline ends. The CDR3 totals 14 residues. Germline CDR1 and CDR2: MGHRA and YSYEKL. Written as DNA, the CDR3 is TGCGCCAGCAGCCTACAGGGTAACACCGGGGAGCTGTTTTTT. Encoded protein: CASSLQGNTGELFF.

This clone came up a few times. Mismatch with germline at one junction end may stem from a read error. The chain uses TRBV7-7 and TRBJ2-2, with D perhaps matching TRBD2 (6 bases). Germline assignment: CDR1 SSHAT and CDR2 FNYEAQ (reference sequence). This CDR3 has 16 residues. The CDR3 nucleotides read TGTGCTAGCAGCATCCAAGCGGGTGCGAACACCGGGGAGCTGTTTTTT. Its translation is CASSIQAGANTGELFF.

A few counts support this clone. The rearrangement links TRBV7-2 to TRBJ2-1; unclear D gene. The V gene's germline CDR1 is SGHTA and CDR2 FQGNSA. The CDR3 runs to 11 residues. V was pared by 5 bases and J by 10 bases, with 9 bases between. DNA for the CDR3: TGTGCCAGCAGCCCCGGAGTGGAGCAGTTCTTC. Protein product: CASSPGVEQFF. Together with reference TRBV7-2 and TRBJ2-1, the CDR3 gives the full variable domain: GAGVSQSPSNKVTEKGKDVELRCDPISGHTALYWYRQSLGQGLEFLIYFQGNSAPDKSGLPSDRFSAERTGGSVSTLTIQRTQQEDSAVYLCASSPGVEQFFGPGTRLTVL.

This clone was observed a few times. CDR3 sequence: CASSPQFTDTQYF. Here the CDR3 DNA reads TGTGCCAGCAGCCCTCAGTTCACAGATACGCAGTATTTT. The J gene is TRBJ2-3, the V gene TRBV7-2; D unclear. This CDR3 is 13 amino acids long. Germline V gene data show CDR1 as SGHTA and CDR2 as FQGNSA. V was pared by 5 bases and J by 2 bases, with 8 bases between.

The CDR3 nucleotides are TGTGCCAGCGCTGGGACATTCCGGGACGAGCAGTTCTTC. It encodes CASAGTFRDEQFF. The V gene is TRBV25-1, the J gene TRBJ2-1; tentative D call: TRBD1 (6 bases). Germline V lookup: CDR1 MGHDK, CDR2 SYGVNS. V was clipped by 8 bases and J by 10 bases, with 18 bases between them. This CDR3 comprises 13 residues. Drawing the rest from reference TRBV25-1 and TRBJ2-1, the complete variable domain is EADIYQTPRYLVIGTGKKITLECSQTMGHDKMYWYQQDPGMELHLIHYSYGVNSTEKGDLSSESTVSRIRTEHFPLTLESARPSHTSQYLCASAGTFRDEQFFGPGTRLTVL.

The CDR3 nucleotides are TGTGCCAGCAGCACAACAGGGGCCCGCGGGGAGCTGTTTTTT. Its protein is CASSTTGARGELFF. This sequence joins TRBV4-2 and TRBJ2-2, with 7 bases that match TRBD1. Germline CDR1 reads LGHNA; CDR2 reads YNFKEQ. Trimming at V came to 5 bases and at J to 7 bases, leaving 7 bases not matched to a gene. This CDR3 comprises 14 residues.

The chain recombines TRBV5-6 with TRBJ2-3; a weak D match, TRBD1 (5 bases). The V and J ends lost 0 bases and 6 bases respectively, with 8 bases between them. Germline lookup yields CDR1 SGHDT and CDR2 YYEEEE. The CDR3 is made up of 13 amino acids. This CDR3 reads CASSLDRLDTQYF. CDR3 in DNA: TGTGCCAGCAGCTTGGACAGGTTGGATACGCAGTATTTT.

The chain combines TRBV10-3 with TRBJ2-3; 13 positions match TRBD2. There are 16 residues in the CDR3. Germline CDR1 ENHRY, CDR2 SYGVKD. With V trimmed by 6 bases and J by 3 bases, 6 bases remained unmatched. The CDR3 bases are TGTGCCATCAGGGGGACTAGCGGGATTTGGACAGATACGCAGTATTTT. Its translation is CAIRGTSGIWTDTQYF.

This clone was counted between two and nine times. The rearrangement uses TRBV15 and TRBJ2-2; no definite D call. CDR1 and CDR2 (germline): LNHNV, YYDKDF (reference sequence). The CDR3 length is 15 residues. The V end was cut by 1 base, the J end by 2 bases, with 8 bases between. DNA for the CDR3: TGTGCCACCAGCAGAGTTTCTACCAACACCGGGGAGCTGTTTTTT. Amino acids: CATSRVSTNTGELFF.

This clone was counted between two and nine times. The chain joins TRBV7-9 to TRBJ2-3; possible D gene TRBD2, 7 bases. The CDR3 sequence is 17 residues long. Trimming shortened V by 3 bases and J by 2 bases, and 18 bases separated the two germline ends. Germline CDR1 reads SEHNR; CDR2 reads FQNEAQ (reference sequence). The CDR3 sequence is CASSLAPGGGITDTQYF. In DNA, the CDR3 is TGTGCCAGCAGCTTGGCTCCTGGCGGGGGCATCACAGATACGCAGTATTTT.

This clone was counted only a few times. This chain uses TRBV28 with TRBJ1-1; no reliable D call. This CDR3 is built from 15 residues. V was shortened by 5 bases and J by 5 bases, with 18 bases between the two germline ends. Germline-derived CDR1 and CDR2 are MDHEN and SYDVKM. CDR3 sequence reads: CASSLWSGRRTEAFF. CDR3 nucleotides: TGTGCCAGCAGTCTGTGGTCGGGTCGTCGGACTGAAGCTTTCTTT.

V usage is TRBV6-5 and J usage is TRBJ2-3; 9 bases are shared with TRBD1. This CDR3 is built from 14 residues. Trimming removed 4 bases from V and 3 bases from J; junction bases left unmatched: 2. Germline values: CDR1 MNHEY, CDR2 SVGAGI. CDR3 sequence: CASSSTGGTDTQYF. For the CDR3, the DNA is TGTGCCAGCAGTTCGACAGGGGGAACAGATACGCAGTATTTT.

This clone was counted many times. Additional DNA sequences in this sample encode the identical CDR3. The V gene is TRBV29-1, the J gene TRBJ2-5; D uncertain. V gave up 4 bases and J gave up 2 bases, with 2 bases separating them. The CDR3 runs to 10 residues. The germline V gene has CDR1 SQVTM and CDR2 ANQGSEA. The CDR3 spells CSVGQETQYF. The CDR3 DNA reads TGCAGCGTTGGTCAAGAGACCCAGTACTTC. The variable domain in full, completed from reference TRBV29-1 and TRBJ2-5, reads SAVISQKPSRDICQRGTSLTIQCQVDSQVTMMFWYRQQPGQSLTLIATANQGSEATYESGFVIDKFPISRPNLTFSTLTVSNMSPEDSSIYLCSVGQETQYFGPGTRLLVL.

The genes are TRBV10-3 and TRBJ2-7; 7 bases are a match to TRBD2. Unmatched junction bases numbered 10, after V lost 6 bases and J lost 5 bases. Germline V gives CDR1 ENHRY, CDR2 SYGVKD. This CDR3 has 14 amino acids. The CDR3 loop reads CAISVGRMGHEQYF. The CDR3 region has the DNA TGTGCCATCAGCGTCGGGAGGATGGGCCACGAGCAGTACTTC.

In this sample, this clone turned up a few times. The chain has TRBV5-5 and TRBJ2-7, with D uncertain. Germline CDR1 and CDR2: SGHKS and YYEKEE (reference sequence). This CDR3 is built from 13 residues. Trimming removed 2 bases at V and 0 bases at J, with 6 bases between. Here the CDR3 DNA reads TGTGCCAGCAGCTTCCCGAACTCCTACGAGCAGTACTTC. This translates into CASSFPNSYEQYF.